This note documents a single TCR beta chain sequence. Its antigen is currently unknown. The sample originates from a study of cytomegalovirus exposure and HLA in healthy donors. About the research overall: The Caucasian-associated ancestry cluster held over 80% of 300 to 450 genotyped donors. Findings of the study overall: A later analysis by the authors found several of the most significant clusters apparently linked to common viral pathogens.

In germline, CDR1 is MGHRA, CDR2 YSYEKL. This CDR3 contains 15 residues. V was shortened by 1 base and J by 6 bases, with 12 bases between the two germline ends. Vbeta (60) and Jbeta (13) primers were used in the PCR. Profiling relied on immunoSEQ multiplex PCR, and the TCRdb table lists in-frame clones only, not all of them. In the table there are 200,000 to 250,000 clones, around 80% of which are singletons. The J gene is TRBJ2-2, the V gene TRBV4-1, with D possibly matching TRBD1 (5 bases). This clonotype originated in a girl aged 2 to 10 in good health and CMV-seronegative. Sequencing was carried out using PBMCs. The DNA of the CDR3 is TGCGCCAGCAGCCAAGGGGGCGTAGGAGCCGGGGAGCTGTTTTTT. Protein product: CASSQGGVGAGELFF.